This record looks at one TCR beta chain sequence and its context. Germline V gene lookup returns CDR1 KGHSH and CDR2 LQKENI. Between the trimmed V and J ends, which lost 0 bases and 5 bases, there was a span of 13 bases. The CDR3 totals 16 residues. The entry originates in a study of blood T cell repertoires in COVID-19. For the study at large: COVID-19 samples from acute and convalescent phases originated in the United States, Italy and Spain. PBMCs, B-cell-depleted T cells, or T cells provided the cDNA or gDNA that made up the material.

Original analysis: By means of reference gene primer amplification, nucleated cell counts were estimated. Measured with immunoSEQ multiplex PCR; TCRdb has only the in-frame clones, and not every one. The V and J calls and clone size were taken over from that table, and D and trimming were inferred from the DNA. Here the sample spans around 140,000 clones, roughly 80% being singletons. The rearrangement uses TRBV18 and TRBJ2-2; TRBD2 might be the D (6 bases). The clonotype was recovered from a man in his 70s who had recovered from COVID-19. The sequenced sample consisted of peripheral blood. The CDR3 is CASSPPEGIVTGELFF. The CDR3 coding sequence is TGTGCCAGCTCACCACCGGAGGGGATTGTTACCGGGGAGCTGTTTTTT.